The sequence of this TCR beta chain was determined in a study of neoadjuvant anti-PD-1 for oral cavity cancer. The wider study: Most patients had three to four biweekly doses of 3 mg/kg nivolumab before resection. Patients without progression received a fourth nivolumab dose around day 43, then surgical resection on days 50-56.

Some clones are missing from TCRdb's copy, which holds only in-frame ones; the method was immunoSEQ multiplex PCR. Among around 18,000 clones, over 65% were seen once, and the ten largest hold 2.7%. Germline assignment: CDR1 SGHVS and CDR2 FQNEAQ. V gave up 5 bases and J gave up 7 bases; unmatched junction bases: 9. The CDR3 contains 16 residues. Stage II-IVA oral cavity squamous cell carcinoma was new and untreated by systemic or radiation therapy. PBMCs were not maintained or expanded in culture before analysis. This clone showed up just a few times. The gene calls are TRBV7-8 and TRBJ2-2, with TRBD1 matching 11 bases. The sequence was collected from a person aged 35 to 85 with oral cavity squamous cell carcinoma. The specimen comprised PBMCs, sampled before nivolumab (anti-PD-1) treatment. The CDR3 here is CASSPRTGGVGGELFF. CDR3 coding DNA: TGTGCCAGCAGCCCGAGGACAGGGGGCGTCGGCGGGGAGCTGTTTTTT.